This T cell receptor (beta chain) emerged from a study of early stage breast cancer tumors (dated by TCRdb to between 2016 and 2019). Regarding the research as a whole: Of the approximately 15 invasive breast tumors, twelve were found to be estrogen receptor-positive, progesterone receptor-positive and HER2-negative. About 70% of the 12 ER+/PR+/HER2- tumors were invasive ductal carcinomas, while the other four were invasive lobular carcinomas. A read coverage of roughly 10-fold per sample was achieved on average. The samples as a whole yielded around 2.5 million detected templates, corresponding to 850,000 to 1,400,000 unique clonotypes.

Here V drops 3 bases and J drops 10 bases, and the junction holds 5 bases not matched to any gene. From its cysteine to its phenylalanine, the CDR3 spans 14 amino acids. Only CDR3 DNA remains: 42 bases, in frame from the first base. Taken from the germline V gene, the CDR1 and CDR2 loops are SGHRS and YFSETQ. Two independent genomic DNA replicates were amplified for each sample, with about 0.5 ug used for blood and around 1.5 ug for tumor or normal breast. TCRB sequencing of genomic DNA was carried out with the ImmunoSeq Intro kit according to the manufacturer's instructions. For absolute quantification, the roughly 30-cycle multiplex PCR included proprietary primers along with spike-in control sequences. Single-end 150-bp reads were used to sequence an 87-bp fragment covering the CDR3 and the flanking V and J genes. Seven samples, with two replicates for each sample, were multiplexed per lane of an Illumina MiSeq using version 3.0 chemistry. In the source study's methods: Raw data were processed with the vendor's proprietary pipeline, and both replicates were merged into a single result per sample. Productive rearrangements sharing the V-gene family, CDR3 amino acid sequence and J-gene segment were defined as clonotypes. To compute clonality, the normalized Shannon entropy (Pielou evenness) of TCRB abundances was subtracted from 1. T cell density was estimated as total templates divided by the number of input cells, with the number of input cells inferred from the DNA input amount. Recon with default parameters was used to estimate total repertoire diversity and clonality. A clonotype was considered tumor-enriched if its abundance in tumor exceeded 0.1% and was at least 32-fold higher than its abundance in normal breast. What TCRdb holds here is the immuneACCESS table cut down to in-frame rearrangements. Part of the clones is not present; checked against another copy, under half of the missing clones reflect an unresolved V gene, and the others are unexplained. V, J and clone size derive from that table, while D and trimming were established from the DNA sequence. For this sample the table gives some 30,000 clones, of which roughly 86% were detected only once. The ten largest clones take up about a tenth of the sample.

The study profiled bulk TCR beta-chain repertoires in matched peripheral blood, tumor and adjacent normal breast tissue taken from approximately 16 patients with early-stage breast cancer. Before surgery, roughly 4.5-11 mL of whole blood was collected in EDTA tubes and processed within 2 hours. Peripheral blood mononuclear cells were isolated by Ficoll-Paque centrifugation in SepMate-50 tubes. PBMCs were cryopreserved in aliquots of about 2 to 4 million cells in approximately 90% FBS with roughly 10% DMSO and kept in liquid nitrogen. Genomic DNA was extracted with the Qiagen AllPrep DNA/RNA Mini kit. Turning to this clone: The antigen it binds to is not known. Base qualities are not recorded, but no much larger clone differs from it by a single base.

Broad study findings and their caveats: Compared with adjacent normal breast tissue, tumors had roughly 2.5-fold higher T cell density and higher clonality. Enriched TCRB sequences shared across patients were mostly commonly generated sequences, unlikely to play an important role in the tumor microenvironment. Chain pairing and functional markers such as CD4, CD8 and FOXP3 were missed by bulk genomic DNA sequencing of unsorted cells. Repertoires from blood resembled normal breast more closely than tumor, and using blood as a reference for each tissue separated tumor from normal in most of the 16 patients. Analysis by tumor subtype was prevented by the small cohort size.

Sequences were obtained from blood. The TCR was taken from a person aged 45 to 59 with breast cancer. The V and J genes are TRBV5-1 and TRBJ1-6; 9 junctional bases match TRBD1. The CDR3 sequence is CASSSDRGGSPLHF. DNA sequence: TGCGCCAGCAGCTCGGACAGGGGAGGCTCACCCCTCCACTTT.